This entry is about one TCR beta chain. This clone's antigen is unknown. Per-nucleotide qualities are absent, and no much larger clonotype sits a single base away. This sample was included in a study of CD8+CD57+ T cells in acquired aplastic anemia (dated by TCRdb to about 2018). In the study overall: Extracted DNA from sorted CD4+ and CD8+ cells averaged around 3.3 ug, ranging from about 0.18 to 27.4 ug. Mean read counts for healthy donor samples were 9 million to 10.8 million for CD4+ cells and 11 million to 14 million for CD8+ cells. Results and caveats for the whole study, not just this receptor: About 30 CD8+ CDR3 sequences were found to be shared between patients and controls, but these sequences appeared to be highly expressed in patients and within the immunodominant clones of the patients. Patients and healthy controls showed no significant difference in CD8+ Simpson's diversity (P=0.060).

Genomic DNA was used as template for profiling of TCR beta VDJ combinations and CDR3 sequences. An Illumina HiSeq 2000 was the platform used for TCR repertoire sequencing. In the original analysis: Repertoire assessment relied on Simpson's diversity index, CDR3 size and DJ length profiles, and TRBV/TRBJ rearrangement plots. The most abundant DNA sequence in the deep sequencing data was taken as the immunodominant clone. CDR3 amino acid sequences were checked for sharing between subjects and were compared against published repertoires and the VDJdb database. Through fastp at Q25 and MiXCR, TCRdb rebuilt clones from the public reads, retaining in-frame beta chains. Identical CDR3 protein sequences are pooled into one entry, listed with their most common genes and DNA. These V and J calls are TCRdb output, not the study's own analysis. In this sample the table shows around 150,000 distinct CDR3 sequences, 35% to 55% of which occur a single time. Jointly, the top ten make up 1.1% of the sample.

The germline V gene (reference sequence) sets CDR1 to DFQATT and CDR2 to SNEGSKA. V is pruned by 4 bases and J by 4 bases, leaving 2 bases of the junction without a gene match. From its cysteine to its phenylalanine, the CDR3 spans 12 amino acids. The retained sequence is limited to the CDR3, 36 bases, with the frame set at the first base. In the study, sorted CD4+ and CD8+ blood T cells from patients with severe aplastic anemia and from healthy subjects underwent deep sequencing of TCR repertoires. Ficoll-Paque density gradient centrifugation was used to isolate peripheral blood mononuclear cells. Before DNA extraction, CD4+ and CD8+ T cells were sorted by FACS or by magnetic beads.

This TCR came from a human donor in good health. The chain employs TRBV20-1 and TRBJ2-3; TRBD1 agrees with 7 junctional bases. Sequences were obtained from sorted CD4+, CD8+, or CD8+CD57+ T cells (not recorded which) from PBMCs. The DNA sequence reads TGCAGTGCTAAGGGGGCGGCAGATACGCAGTATTTT. This encodes CSAKGAADTQYF.